The present T cell receptor beta chain was sequenced within a study of blood T cell repertoires in COVID-19. Germline lookup yields CDR1 KGHDR and CDR2 SFDVKD. CDR3 length equals 13 residues. Losses at the gene ends were 8 bases for V and 3 bases for J; bases not matched to a gene: 5. The table came from immunoSEQ multiplex PCR; TCRdb's copy has only in-frame clones and leaves some out. The data hold some 360,000 clones, with about 87% observed a single time. Sequenced input: peripheral blood. The chain uses TRBV24-1 and TRBJ2-5, with 7 bases aligning to TRBD1. The TCR originated in a woman aged 55-70 years with COVID-19, enrolled during active disease. Written as DNA, the CDR3 is TGTGCCACCACCGGGACAGACAAAGAGACCCAGTACTTC. Translating gives CATTGTDKETQYF.